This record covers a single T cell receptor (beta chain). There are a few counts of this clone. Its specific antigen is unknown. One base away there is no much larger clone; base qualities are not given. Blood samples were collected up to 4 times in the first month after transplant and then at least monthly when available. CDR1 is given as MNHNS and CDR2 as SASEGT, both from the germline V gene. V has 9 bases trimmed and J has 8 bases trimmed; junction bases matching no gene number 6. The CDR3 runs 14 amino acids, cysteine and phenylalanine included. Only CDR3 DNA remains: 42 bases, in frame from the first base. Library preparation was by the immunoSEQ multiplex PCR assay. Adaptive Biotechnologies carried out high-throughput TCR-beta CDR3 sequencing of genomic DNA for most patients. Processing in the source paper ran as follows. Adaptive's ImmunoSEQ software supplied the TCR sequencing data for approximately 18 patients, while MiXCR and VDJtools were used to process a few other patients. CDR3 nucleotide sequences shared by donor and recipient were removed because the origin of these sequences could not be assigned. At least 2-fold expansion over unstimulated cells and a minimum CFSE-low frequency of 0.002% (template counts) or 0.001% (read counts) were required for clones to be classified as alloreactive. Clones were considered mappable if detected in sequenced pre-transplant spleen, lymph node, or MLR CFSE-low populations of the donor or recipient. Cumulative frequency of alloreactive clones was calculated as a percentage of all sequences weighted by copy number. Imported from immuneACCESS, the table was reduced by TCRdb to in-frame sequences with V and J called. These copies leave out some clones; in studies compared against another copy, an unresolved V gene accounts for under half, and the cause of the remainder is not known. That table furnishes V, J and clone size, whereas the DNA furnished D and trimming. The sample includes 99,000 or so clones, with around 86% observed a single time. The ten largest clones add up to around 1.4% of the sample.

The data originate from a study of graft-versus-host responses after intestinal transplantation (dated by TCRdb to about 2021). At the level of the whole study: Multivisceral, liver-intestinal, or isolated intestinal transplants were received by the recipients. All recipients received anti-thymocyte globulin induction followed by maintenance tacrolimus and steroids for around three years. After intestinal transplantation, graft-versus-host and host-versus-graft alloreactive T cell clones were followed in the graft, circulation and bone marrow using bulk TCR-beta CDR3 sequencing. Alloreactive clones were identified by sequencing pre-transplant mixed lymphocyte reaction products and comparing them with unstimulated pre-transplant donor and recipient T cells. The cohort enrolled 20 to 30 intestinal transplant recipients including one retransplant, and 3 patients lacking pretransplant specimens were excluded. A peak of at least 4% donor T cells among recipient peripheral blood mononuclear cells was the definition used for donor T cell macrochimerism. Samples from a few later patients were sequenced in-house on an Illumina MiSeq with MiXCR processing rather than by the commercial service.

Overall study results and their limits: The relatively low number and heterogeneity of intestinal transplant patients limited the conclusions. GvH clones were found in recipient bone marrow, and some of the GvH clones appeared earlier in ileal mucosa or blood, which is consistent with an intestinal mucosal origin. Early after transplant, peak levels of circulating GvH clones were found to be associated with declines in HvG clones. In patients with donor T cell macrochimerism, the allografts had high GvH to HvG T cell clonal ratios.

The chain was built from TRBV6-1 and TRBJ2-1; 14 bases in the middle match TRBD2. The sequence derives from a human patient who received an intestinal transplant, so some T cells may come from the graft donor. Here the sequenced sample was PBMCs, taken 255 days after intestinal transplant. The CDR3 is CASEGTSGSDEQFF. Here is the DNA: TGTGCCAGTGAAGGGACTAGCGGGAGTGATGAGCAGTTCTTC.